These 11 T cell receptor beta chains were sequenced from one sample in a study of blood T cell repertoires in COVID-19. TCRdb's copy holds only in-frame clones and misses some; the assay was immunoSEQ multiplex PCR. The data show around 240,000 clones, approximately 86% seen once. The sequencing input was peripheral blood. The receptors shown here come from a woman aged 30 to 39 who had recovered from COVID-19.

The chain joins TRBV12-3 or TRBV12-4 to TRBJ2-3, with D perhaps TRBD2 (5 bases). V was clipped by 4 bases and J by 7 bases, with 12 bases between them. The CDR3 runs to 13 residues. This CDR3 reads CASSWTSGNTQYF. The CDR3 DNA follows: TGTGCCAGCAGTTGGACGAGCGGAAATACGCAGTATTTT.

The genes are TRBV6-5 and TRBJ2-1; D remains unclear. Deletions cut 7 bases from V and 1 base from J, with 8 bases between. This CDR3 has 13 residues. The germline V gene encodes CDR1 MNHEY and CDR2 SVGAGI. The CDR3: CASILSSYNEQFF. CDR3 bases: TGTGCCAGCATTCTCAGTTCCTACAATGAGCAGTTCTTC.

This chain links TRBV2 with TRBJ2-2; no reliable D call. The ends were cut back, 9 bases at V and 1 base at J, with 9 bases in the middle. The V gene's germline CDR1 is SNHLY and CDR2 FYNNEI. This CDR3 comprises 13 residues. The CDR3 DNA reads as TGTGCCAGTCAGGTGAAGAACACCGGGGAGCTGTTTTTT. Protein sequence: CASQVKNTGELFF.

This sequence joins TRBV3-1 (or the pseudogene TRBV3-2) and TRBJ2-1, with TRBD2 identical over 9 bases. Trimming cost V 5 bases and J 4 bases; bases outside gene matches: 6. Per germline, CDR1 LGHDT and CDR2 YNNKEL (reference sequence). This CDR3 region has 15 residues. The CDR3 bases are TGTGCCAGCAGCGGTGGCGGGGGGGCGTACAATGAGCAGTTCTTC. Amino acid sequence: CASSGGGGAYNEQFF.

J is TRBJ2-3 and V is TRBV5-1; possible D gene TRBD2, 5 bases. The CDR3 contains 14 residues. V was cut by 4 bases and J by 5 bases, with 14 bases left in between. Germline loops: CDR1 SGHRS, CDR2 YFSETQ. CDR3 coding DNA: TGCGCCAGCAGCCCAAGCGGCATAGGAGATACGCAGTATTTT. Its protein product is CASSPSGIGDTQYF.

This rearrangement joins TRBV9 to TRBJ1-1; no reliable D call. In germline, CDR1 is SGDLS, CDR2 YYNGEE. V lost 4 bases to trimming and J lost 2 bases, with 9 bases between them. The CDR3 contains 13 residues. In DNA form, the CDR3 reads TGTGCCAGCAGCAAATCCCCTAACACTGAAGCTTTCTTT. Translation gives CASSKSPNTEAFF.

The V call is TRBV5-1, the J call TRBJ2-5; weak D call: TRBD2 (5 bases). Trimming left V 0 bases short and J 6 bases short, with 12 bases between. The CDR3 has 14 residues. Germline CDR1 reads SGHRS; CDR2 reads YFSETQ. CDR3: CASSLGGSEKTQYF. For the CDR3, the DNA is TGCGCCAGCAGCTTGGGTGGGAGCGAGAAGACCCAGTACTTC.

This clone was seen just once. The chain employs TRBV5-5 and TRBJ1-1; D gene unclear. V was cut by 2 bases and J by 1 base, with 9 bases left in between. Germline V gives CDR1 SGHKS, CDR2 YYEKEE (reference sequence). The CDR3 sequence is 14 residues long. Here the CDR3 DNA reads TGTGCCAGCAGCTTTAGGCCGGGGAACACTGAAGCTTTCTTT. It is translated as CASSFRPGNTEAFF. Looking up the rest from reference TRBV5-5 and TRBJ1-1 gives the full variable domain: DAGVTQSPTHLIKTRGQQVTLRCSPISGHKSVSWYQQVLGQGPQFIFQYYEKEERGRGNFPDRFSARQFPNYSSELNVNALLLGDSALYLCASSFRPGNTEAFFGQGTRLTVV.

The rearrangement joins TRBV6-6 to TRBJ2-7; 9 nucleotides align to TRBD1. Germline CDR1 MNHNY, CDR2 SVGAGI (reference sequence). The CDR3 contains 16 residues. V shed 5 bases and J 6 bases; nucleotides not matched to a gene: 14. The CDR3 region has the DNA TGTGCCAGCAGTACTCCGGGACAGGGCTCTCCAGGCGAGCAGTACTTC. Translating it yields CASSTPGQGSPGEQYF.

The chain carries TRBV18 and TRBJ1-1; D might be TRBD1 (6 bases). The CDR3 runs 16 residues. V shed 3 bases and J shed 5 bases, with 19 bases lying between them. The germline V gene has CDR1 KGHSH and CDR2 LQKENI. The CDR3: CASSPRVGNTGTEAFF. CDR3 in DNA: TGTGCCAGCTCACCGAGAGTTGGCAACACAGGGACTGAAGCTTTCTTT.

The CDR3 loop is CASSLTVPSYEQYF. The CDR3 nucleotides are TGCGCCAGCAGCCTGACAGTCCCCTCCTACGAGCAGTACTTC. This rearrangement joins TRBV5-1 to TRBJ2-7, with a weak D call TRBD1 (5 bases). V was clipped by 4 bases and J by 0 bases, with 11 bases between them. The germline CDR1 and CDR2 sequences are SGHRS and YFSETQ. The CDR3 has 14 amino acids.